A selection of T cell receptor beta chains follows, all from one sample in a study of T-cell memory formation after mild COVID-19. MiXCR, applied by TCRdb to the 5' RACE reads, yields one record per CDR3 protein. The sample includes 380,000 or so distinct CDR3 sequences, around 15% of them seen just once. The sequencing input was PBMCs or a T cell subset sorted from them (not recorded which). These receptor sequences come from a man aged 18-30 years who had mild COVID-19 (a few samples of this study predate the infection). Cell type and time point are not known. Each CDR3 is given with its conserved first and last residue. Fields, in order: D gene, clone size, V gene, J gene, CDR3 DNA, CDR3 protein. A D gene is named only where the DNA matches it firmly. Clone size, where shown, is once, few, many, or a class for clones that have expanded.

D gene: .
clone size: .
V gene: TRBV20-1
J gene: TRBJ1-1
CDR3 DNA: TGCAGTGCTGGGAAGGCGGGGGGCCTGAACACTGAAGCTTTCTTT
CDR3 protein: CSAGKAGGLNTEAFF

D gene: .
clone size: few
V gene: TRBV5-1
J gene: TRBJ2-7
CDR3 DNA: TGCGCCAGCACCAGGGACATGACCTACGAGCAGTACTTC
CDR3 protein: CASTRDMTYEQYF

D gene: TRBD2
clone size: few
V gene: TRBV6-2/TRBV6-3
J gene: TRBJ2-1
CDR3 DNA: TGTGCCAGCAGTTACTCGAGTAGCGGGACCGACAATGAGCAGTTCTTC
CDR3 protein: CASSYSSSGTDNEQFF

D gene: .
clone size: once
V gene: TRBV9
J gene: TRBJ1-3
CDR3 DNA: TGTGCCAGCAGCGTAGTAGTCGGCCCCTCTGGAAACACCATATATTTT
CDR3 protein: CASSVVVGPSGNTIYF

D gene: TRBD2
clone size: .
V gene: TRBV7-9
J gene: TRBJ2-3
CDR3 DNA: TGTGCCAGCAGCTTAGACGCGGGGGGCACAGATACGCAGTATTTT
CDR3 protein: CASSLDAGGTDTQYF

D gene: TRBD1
clone size: .
V gene: TRBV27
J gene: TRBJ2-4
CDR3 DNA: TGTGCCAGCAGTTCCCACGACAGGGCCGGCATTCAGTACTTC
CDR3 protein: CASSSHDRAGIQYF

D gene: TRBD1
clone size: many
V gene: TRBV7-9
J gene: TRBJ1-5
CDR3 DNA: TGTGCCAGCAGCTTAACGCAGGGGGATCAGCCCCAGCATTTT
CDR3 protein: CASSLTQGDQPQHF

D gene: .
clone size: few
V gene: TRBV21-1
J gene: TRBJ1-2
CDR3 DNA: TGTGCCAGCAGCACCCCCTCACAGGGGGTTACGGGCTACACCTTC
CDR3 protein: CASSTPSQGVTGYTF

D gene: TRBD1
clone size: few
V gene: TRBV24-1
J gene: TRBJ2-1
CDR3 DNA: TGTGCCACCAGTGCCCTGGACAGGGGGCCTGAGCAGTTCTTC
CDR3 protein: CATSALDRGPEQFF

D gene: .
clone size: many
V gene: TRBV5-1
J gene: TRBJ1-1
CDR3 DNA: TGCGCCAGCAGCTGGGACGGATCGAACACTGAAGCTTTCTTT
CDR3 protein: CASSWDGSNTEAFF

D gene: TRBD2
clone size: .
V gene: TRBV6-2/TRBV6-3
J gene: TRBJ2-3
CDR3 DNA: TGTGCCAGCAGTCACTCCCGGGAGGGAGGCACAGATACGCAGTATTTT
CDR3 protein: CASSHSREGGTDTQYF

D gene: .
clone size: few
V gene: TRBV18
J gene: TRBJ2-3
CDR3 DNA: TGTGCCAGCTCACCCGGACAGATCACAGATACGCAGTATTTT
CDR3 protein: CASSPGQITDTQYF

D gene: TRBD1
clone size: few
V gene: TRBV28
J gene: TRBJ1-5
CDR3 DNA: TGTGCCAGCAGTTTATATCAGGGGGCGAGCTCGGAGCCCCAGCATTTT
CDR3 protein: CASSLYQGASSEPQHF

D gene: .
clone size: few
V gene: TRBV15
J gene: TRBJ1-5
CDR3 DNA: TGTGCCACCAGCAGAGATCTCAAGGGCGGAGCTCAGCCCCAGCATTTT
CDR3 protein: CATSRDLKGGAQPQHF

D gene: .
clone size: .
V gene: TRBV29-1
J gene: TRBJ2-3
CDR3 DNA: TGCAGCGTGCAGACGGGGGCTCGTCGGGCGCAGTATTTT
CDR3 protein: CSVQTGARRAQYF

D gene: TRBD2
clone size: few
V gene: TRBV4-3
J gene: TRBJ2-2
CDR3 DNA: TGCGCCAGCAGCCAAGATAACTTTCGGGAGGGCGGGGAGCTGTTTTTT
CDR3 protein: CASSQDNFREGGELFF

D gene: .
clone size: few
V gene: TRBV3-1
J gene: TRBJ1-3
CDR3 DNA: TGTGCCAGCAGCCAACAGGGAAACACCATATATTTT
CDR3 protein: CASSQQGNTIYF

D gene: .
clone size: few
V gene: TRBV1
J gene: TRBJ2-7
CDR3 DNA: TGCACCAGCAGCCACCTTGACAGGGGGGCCAACCCGAACCACTACGAGCAGTACTTC
CDR3 protein: CTSSHLDRGANPNHYEQYF

D gene: .
clone size: few
V gene: TRBV7-9
J gene: TRBJ2-3
CDR3 DNA: TGTGCCAGCAGCTTAGCGTACGGAACAGGGCCAGATACGCAGTATTTT
CDR3 protein: CASSLAYGTGPDTQYF

D gene: .
clone size: .
V gene: TRBV7-3
J gene: TRBJ2-2
CDR3 DNA: TGTGCCAGCAGCGACCTAGCCGGGGAGCTGTTTTTT
CDR3 protein: CASSDLAGELFF

D gene: TRBD1
clone size: few
V gene: TRBV5-8
J gene: TRBJ1-1
CDR3 DNA: TGTGCCAGCAGCGACGACAGGGGGCGGGAGGACACTGAAGCTTTCTTT
CDR3 protein: CASSDDRGREDTEAFF

D gene: TRBD1
clone size: few
V gene: TRBV12-3/TRBV12-4
J gene: TRBJ1-2
CDR3 DNA: TGTGCCAGCAGTTTCGCCGGACAGGCGCCCGACTACACCTTC
CDR3 protein: CASSFAGQAPDYTF

D gene: .
clone size: few
V gene: TRBV20-1
J gene: TRBJ2-7
CDR3 DNA: TGCAGTGCTAGACCCTCAGGGACTCAAGAGCAGTACTTC
CDR3 protein: CSARPSGTQEQYF

D gene: TRBD1
clone size: .
V gene: TRBV7-8
J gene: TRBJ1-6
CDR3 DNA: TGTGCCAGCAGCCCCCGGACAGGCAGGAGAGGCGATTCACCCCTCCACTTT
CDR3 protein: CASSPRTGRRGDSPLHF

D gene: .
clone size: many
V gene: TRBV12-3/TRBV12-4
J gene: TRBJ2-5
CDR3 DNA: TGTGCCAGCAGTCCAATAGACCAGTACCAAGAGACCCAGTACTTC
CDR3 protein: CASSPIDQYQETQYF

D gene: .
clone size: few
V gene: TRBV18
J gene: TRBJ2-1
CDR3 DNA: TGTGCCAGCTCACCGGGCGGGGATGAGCAGTTCTTC
CDR3 protein: CASSPGGDEQFF

D gene: .
clone size: .
V gene: TRBV5-1
J gene: TRBJ2-6
CDR3 DNA: TGCGCCAGCAGCATGGACAGTCCTGGGGCCAACGTCCTGACTTTC
CDR3 protein: CASSMDSPGANVLTF

D gene: .
clone size: .
V gene: TRBV7-2
J gene: TRBJ2-5
CDR3 DNA: TGTGCCAGCAGCCCGCCATCCTCGGGTGGAGAGACCCAGTACTTC
CDR3 protein: CASSPPSSGGETQYF

D gene: .
clone size: few
V gene: TRBV5-1
J gene: TRBJ1-5
CDR3 DNA: TGCGCCAACCAGGTAGGGGATAGCAATCAGCCCCAGCATTTT
CDR3 protein: CANQVGDSNQPQHF

D gene: .
clone size: .
V gene: TRBV9
J gene: TRBJ2-2
CDR3 DNA: TGTGCCAGCAGCGTAGAGATGACCGGGGAGCTGTTTTTT
CDR3 protein: CASSVEMTGELFF

D gene: .
clone size: .
V gene: TRBV2
J gene: TRBJ2-3
CDR3 DNA: TGTGCCAGCACCCTCAGTACAGATACGCAGTATTTT
CDR3 protein: CASTLSTDTQYF

D gene: TRBD1
clone size: few
V gene: TRBV7-9
J gene: TRBJ1-5
CDR3 DNA: TGTGCCAGCAGCCCCCTGTTAGGACAGGGAAGCAATCAGCCCCAGCATTTT
CDR3 protein: CASSPLLGQGSNQPQHF

D gene: TRBD2
clone size: few
V gene: TRBV20-1
J gene: TRBJ2-1
CDR3 DNA: TGCAGTGCTACCCCGACTAGCGGGGGGACCGGGAATGAGCAGTTCTTC
CDR3 protein: CSATPTSGGTGNEQFF

D gene: TRBD1
clone size: .
V gene: TRBV2
J gene: TRBJ2-7
CDR3 DNA: TGTGCCAGCTCCCCACAGGGGGCTAACGAGCAGTACTTC
CDR3 protein: CASSPQGANEQYF

D gene: .
clone size: .
V gene: TRBV5-5
J gene: TRBJ1-4
CDR3 DNA: TGTGCCAGCAGCTTGATGCCAGTTGGGCAGACTAATGAAAAACTGTTTTTT
CDR3 protein: CASSLMPVGQTNEKLFF

D gene: .
clone size: .
V gene: TRBV20-1
J gene: TRBJ2-3
CDR3 DNA: TGCAGTGCTAGTTACCCAGGGGTTTCAGATACGCAGTATTTT
CDR3 protein: CSASYPGVSDTQYF

D gene: TRBD1
clone size: .
V gene: TRBV9
J gene: TRBJ2-3
CDR3 DNA: TGTGCCAGCAGCGTAGAACAGGGGTTAGTATCAGATACGCAGTATTTT
CDR3 protein: CASSVEQGLVSDTQYF

D gene: TRBD2
clone size: many
V gene: TRBV7-9
J gene: TRBJ2-1
CDR3 DNA: TGTGCCAGCAGCTTAGCTAGCGGGGGTCCGCGAAATGAGCAGTTCTTC
CDR3 protein: CASSLASGGPRNEQFF

D gene: .
clone size: few
V gene: TRBV12-3/TRBV12-4
J gene: TRBJ1-5
CDR3 DNA: TGTGCCAGCAGTTTTGGAGGTAACAGCCCCCAGCATTTT
CDR3 protein: CASSFGGNSPQHF

D gene: .
clone size: .
V gene: TRBV6-2/TRBV6-3
J gene: TRBJ2-2
CDR3 DNA: TGTGCCAGCACCAAGAGGGTGGCAGGGGAAGCCGGGGAGCTGTTTTTT
CDR3 protein: CASTKRVAGEAGELFF

D gene: .
clone size: .
V gene: TRBV5-4
J gene: TRBJ2-2
CDR3 DNA: TGTGCCGGATGGGACCGCACCGGGGAGCTGTTTTTT
CDR3 protein: CAGWDRTGELFF

D gene: .
clone size: few
V gene: TRBV29-1
J gene: TRBJ1-5
CDR3 DNA: TGCAGCGTTGCTTCAGGGAGAAATCAGCCCCAGCATTTT
CDR3 protein: CSVASGRNQPQHF

D gene: .
clone size: few
V gene: TRBV7-2
J gene: TRBJ2-2
CDR3 DNA: TGTGCCAGCACCGAGAGGGCGCTCACCGGGGAGCTGTTTTTT
CDR3 protein: CASTERALTGELFF

D gene: .
clone size: .
V gene: TRBV20-1
J gene: TRBJ2-1
CDR3 DNA: TGCAGTGCTAGAGAGGAAACTCTCTCCTACAATGAGCAGTTCTTC
CDR3 protein: CSAREETLSYNEQFF

D gene: .
clone size: .
V gene: TRBV12-3/TRBV12-4
J gene: TRBJ1-1
CDR3 DNA: TGTGCCAGCAGTTTAGCGCAGACAGTTCGGGGACACACTGAAGCTTTCTTT
CDR3 protein: CASSLAQTVRGHTEAFF

D gene: TRBD1
clone size: many
V gene: TRBV20-1
J gene: TRBJ1-5
CDR3 DNA: TGCAGTGCTGGAGGGGGCTCTCAGCCCCAGCATTTT
CDR3 protein: CSAGGGSQPQHF

D gene: .
clone size: .
V gene: TRBV4-2
J gene: TRBJ2-2
CDR3 DNA: TGTGCCAGCAGCCAGGCCCCGACGGATAACACCGGGGAGCTGTTTTTT
CDR3 protein: CASSQAPTDNTGELFF

D gene: TRBD2
clone size: many
V gene: TRBV5-1
J gene: TRBJ2-7
CDR3 DNA: TGCGCCAGCAGCCTGACTAGCGGGGGGGCTTACGAGCAGTACTTC
CDR3 protein: CASSLTSGGAYEQYF

D gene: TRBD1
clone size: .
V gene: TRBV11-3
J gene: TRBJ2-4
CDR3 DNA: TGTGCCAGCAGCTCGGACAGGGATGACATTCAGTACTTC
CDR3 protein: CASSSDRDDIQYF

D gene: .
clone size: few
V gene: TRBV7-9
J gene: TRBJ2-7
CDR3 DNA: TGTGCCAGCAGCCTAGGGGAACCCGAGCAGTACTTC
CDR3 protein: CASSLGEPEQYF

D gene: .
clone size: many
V gene: TRBV6-5
J gene: TRBJ2-7
CDR3 DNA: TGTGCCAGCAGTTACGCCTCACGAGGGCGTAGCTCCTACGAGCAGTACTTC
CDR3 protein: CASSYASRGRSSYEQYF

D gene: TRBD1
clone size: few
V gene: TRBV5-5
J gene: TRBJ2-5
CDR3 DNA: TGTGCCAGCAGCATTGACAGGGTAGAGACCCAGTACTTC
CDR3 protein: CASSIDRVETQYF

D gene: TRBD1
clone size: .
V gene: TRBV12-3/TRBV12-4
J gene: TRBJ2-3
CDR3 DNA: TGTGCCAGCAGTTTAGACGGTTGGGGACAGGGGACAGATACGCAGTATTTT
CDR3 protein: CASSLDGWGQGTDTQYF

D gene: .
clone size: few
V gene: TRBV5-1
J gene: TRBJ1-1
CDR3 DNA: TGCGCCAGCAGCATACAGCCTTCGAACACTGAAGCTTTCTTT
CDR3 protein: CASSIQPSNTEAFF